This record concerns one T cell receptor beta chain sequence. What it binds is unknown. This sample was included in a study of cytomegalovirus exposure and HLA in healthy donors. General study findings and limits: Accurate prediction of most subjects' HLA-A and HLA-B alleles from TCR beta sequences was reported. A classifier reportedly called cytomegalovirus status with high sensitivity and specificity. Most TCR beta V segments were productive about 87% or about 30% of the time in an earlier analysis. The study recorded 164 TCR beta chains that were cytomegalovirus-associated.

The germline gives CDR1 MNHNS, CDR2 SASEGT. V was cut by 1 base and J by 3 bases, with 16 bases left in between. The CDR3 covers 17 residues. In the PCR, 60 Vbeta and 13 Jbeta primers were used. Some clones are missing from TCRdb's copy, which holds only in-frame ones; the method was immunoSEQ multiplex PCR. The data include around 150,000 clones; the top ten clones carry about 2.2%. Sequencing used PBMCs. The source is a man in his thirties or forties in good health and CMV-seronegative. J is TRBJ1-3 and V is TRBV6-1; D gene uncertain. CDR3 in amino acids: CASSEGAWAIGGNTIYF. Written as DNA, the CDR3 is TGTGCCAGCAGTGAAGGAGCCTGGGCCATCGGTGGAAACACCATATATTTT.